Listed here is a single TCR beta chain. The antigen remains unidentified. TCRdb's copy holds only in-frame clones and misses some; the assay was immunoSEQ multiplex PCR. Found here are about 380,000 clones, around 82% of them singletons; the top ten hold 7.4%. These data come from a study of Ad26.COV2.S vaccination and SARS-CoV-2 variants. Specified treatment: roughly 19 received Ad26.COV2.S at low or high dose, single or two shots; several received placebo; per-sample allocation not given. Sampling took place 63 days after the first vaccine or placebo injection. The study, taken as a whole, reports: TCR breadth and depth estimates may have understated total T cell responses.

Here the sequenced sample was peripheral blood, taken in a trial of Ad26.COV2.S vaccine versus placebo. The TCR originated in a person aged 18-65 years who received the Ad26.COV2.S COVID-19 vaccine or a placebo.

CDR3 DNA: TGTGCCAGCAGCTTGGTAGGTGACAGGGGGTCCGAGCAGTACTTC. Translation: CASSLVGDRGSEQYF. The V and J genes are TRBV5-6 and TRBJ2-7, with TRBD1 matching over 9 bases. Unmatched junction bases numbered 7, after V lost 0 bases and J lost 6 bases. Germline CDR1 is SGHDT and CDR2 is YYEEEE. The CDR3 is 15 amino acids.